This entry concerns a single T cell receptor beta chain. Its target is unknown. The data are from a study of T-cell memory formation after mild COVID-19. One entry per CDR3 protein results from TCRdb running MiXCR on the 5' RACE reads. This table holds fewer than 650,000 distinct CDR3 sequences, 20% to 25% found once. Study-level points and caveats: CD4/CD8 balance characterized clones contracting day 15 to 85, and CD4+ skew characterized later expanders. Detection of some responders pre-infection suggested pre-existing cross-reactive memory T cells participated.

This TCR derives from an adult woman who had mild COVID-19 (a few samples of this study predate the infection). Cell type and time point are not known. The sample taken for sequencing was PBMCs or a T cell subset sorted from them (not recorded which).

CDR3 bases: TGTGCCAGCAGTTTTGGGGCGCCGGGCCACGGCTACGAGCAGTACTTC. Its translation is CASSFGAPGHGYEQYF. V is TRBV6-5 and J is TRBJ2-7, with a weak D call TRBD1 (5 bases). The CDR3 extends over 16 amino acids. Germline CDR1 MNHEY, CDR2 SVGAGI. The V end lost 4 bases, the J end lost 3 bases, and 19 bases lay between the germline ends.